This is a list of T cell receptor beta chains from one sample in a study of control samples from healthy donors and cancer patients. Some clones are missing from TCRdb's copy, which holds only in-frame ones; the method was immunoSEQ multiplex PCR. The repertoire holds about 140,000 clones, about nine tenths seen once, with around 8.2% in the top ten. The specimen sequenced was blood. The receptors come from a woman aged 25 to 39 in good health. Each CDR3 is given with its conserved first and last residue. Each record gives: V gene, clone size, D gene, J gene, CDR3 protein, CDR3 DNA. D genes are given only for firm matches. Only part of the rows carry a size: once, few, many, or a class if the clone is expanded.

v_call: TRBV5-1; clone_size: NA; d_call: TRBD1; j_call: TRBJ2-1; cdr3_aa: CASSVTGYNEQFF; cdr3_nt: TGCGCCAGCAGCGTGACAGGGTACAATGAGCAGTTCTTC
v_call: TRBV19; clone_size: NA; d_call: NA; j_call: TRBJ1-3; cdr3_aa: CASTQDSYSGNTIYF; cdr3_nt: TGTGCCAGTACCCAGGACAGTTACTCTGGAAACACCATATATTTT
v_call: TRBV19; clone_size: NA; d_call: TRBD1; j_call: TRBJ1-1; cdr3_aa: CASSPQGSEAFF; cdr3_nt: TGTGCCAGTAGTCCACAGGGGTCTGAAGCTTTCTTT
v_call: TRBV5-1; clone_size: NA; d_call: TRBD2; j_call: TRBJ2-7; cdr3_aa: CASSSLAGAIYEQYF; cdr3_nt: TGCGCCAGCAGCTCCCTAGCGGGAGCGATCTACGAGCAGTACTTC
v_call: TRBV3-1/TRBV3-2; clone_size: NA; d_call: NA; j_call: TRBJ1-1; cdr3_aa: CASSQAGGMNTEAFF; cdr3_nt: TGTGCCAGCAGCCAAGCGGGGGGGATGAACACTGAAGCTTTCTTT
v_call: TRBV20-1; clone_size: NA; d_call: NA; j_call: TRBJ2-7; cdr3_aa: CSARAYEQYF; cdr3_nt: TGCAGTGCTAGGGCCTACGAGCAGTACTTC
v_call: TRBV5-4; clone_size: NA; d_call: NA; j_call: TRBJ2-4; cdr3_aa: CASSLASAGSQNIQYF; cdr3_nt: TGTGCCAGCAGCTTGGCCTCGGCAGGGAGTCAAAACATTCAGTACTTC
v_call: TRBV29-1; clone_size: NA; d_call: NA; j_call: TRBJ1-2; cdr3_aa: CSVEAGLGMLGGYTF; cdr3_nt: TGCAGCGTTGAAGCGGGACTGGGAATGTTGGGTGGCTACACCTTC
v_call: TRBV30; clone_size: NA; d_call: TRBD2; j_call: TRBJ2-7; cdr3_aa: CAWSKLAGSEQYF; cdr3_nt: TGTGCCTGGAGTAAACTAGCGGGAAGCGAGCAGTACTTC
v_call: TRBV28; clone_size: NA; d_call: TRBD1; j_call: TRBJ2-6; cdr3_aa: CASSPPTGGYGANVLTF; cdr3_nt: TGTGCCAGCAGTCCCCCGACAGGGGGCTATGGGGCCAACGTCCTGACTTTC
v_call: TRBV2; clone_size: NA; d_call: NA; j_call: TRBJ1-2; cdr3_aa: CASSAQGSGYTF; cdr3_nt: TGTGCCAGCAGTGCCCAGGGGTCTGGCTACACCTTC
v_call: TRBV5-1; clone_size: NA; d_call: NA; j_call: TRBJ2-7; cdr3_aa: CASSSTDTTYEQYF; cdr3_nt: TGCGCCAGCAGCTCGACGGATACTACCTACGAGCAGTACTTC
v_call: TRBV29-1; clone_size: once; d_call: NA; j_call: TRBJ1-2; cdr3_aa: CSVALTGYGYTF; cdr3_nt: TGCAGCGTTGCCCTTACGGGCTATGGCTACACCTTC
v_call: TRBV3-1/TRBV3-2; clone_size: NA; d_call: TRBD2; j_call: TRBJ2-5; cdr3_aa: CASSPTSGQETQYF; cdr3_nt: TGTGCCAGCAGCCCGACTAGCGGACAAGAGACCCAGTACTTC
v_call: TRBV9; clone_size: NA; d_call: TRBD1; j_call: TRBJ1-1; cdr3_aa: CASSRRGPAGEAFF; cdr3_nt: TGTGCCAGCAGTCGCAGGGGGCCCGCGGGTGAAGCTTTCTTT
v_call: TRBV7-9; clone_size: NA; d_call: TRBD2; j_call: TRBJ2-1; cdr3_aa: CASSLPRLAGGNEQFF; cdr3_nt: TGTGCCAGCAGCTTACCCCGACTAGCGGGAGGCAATGAGCAGTTCTTC
v_call: TRBV6-5; clone_size: NA; d_call: NA; j_call: TRBJ2-2; cdr3_aa: CASVMEGGATGELFF; cdr3_nt: TGTGCCAGCGTGATGGAGGGGGGGGCAACCGGGGAGCTGTTTTTT
v_call: TRBV4-1; clone_size: NA; d_call: NA; j_call: TRBJ1-5; cdr3_aa: CASSQFQGYNQPQHF; cdr3_nt: TGCGCCAGCAGCCAATTCCAAGGGTACAATCAGCCCCAGCATTTT
v_call: TRBV29-1; clone_size: NA; d_call: TRBD1; j_call: TRBJ1-1; cdr3_aa: CSVTRDRGNTEAFF; cdr3_nt: TGCAGCGTGACCAGGGACAGGGGGAACACTGAAGCTTTCTTT
v_call: TRBV3-1/TRBV3-2; clone_size: once; d_call: NA; j_call: TRBJ2-5; cdr3_aa: CASNRQGLGETQYF; cdr3_nt: TGTGCCAGCAATCGACAGGGACTCGGCGAGACCCAGTACTTC
v_call: TRBV5-4; clone_size: NA; d_call: TRBD1; j_call: TRBJ1-3; cdr3_aa: CASSFDLQGNTIYF; cdr3_nt: TGTGCCAGCAGCTTCGACTTACAGGGGAACACCATATATTTT
v_call: TRBV10-2; clone_size: NA; d_call: NA; j_call: TRBJ1-5; cdr3_aa: CASSESAGIGCWNQPQHF; cdr3_nt: TGCGCCAGCAGTGAGTCGGCGGGAATAGGGTGTTGGAATCAGCCCCAGCATTTT
v_call: TRBV21-1; clone_size: NA; d_call: NA; j_call: TRBJ2-1; cdr3_aa: CASSKVSIAEGNNEQFF; cdr3_nt: TGTGCCAGCAGCAAAGTGAGTATAGCGGAGGGCAACAATGAGCAGTTCTTC